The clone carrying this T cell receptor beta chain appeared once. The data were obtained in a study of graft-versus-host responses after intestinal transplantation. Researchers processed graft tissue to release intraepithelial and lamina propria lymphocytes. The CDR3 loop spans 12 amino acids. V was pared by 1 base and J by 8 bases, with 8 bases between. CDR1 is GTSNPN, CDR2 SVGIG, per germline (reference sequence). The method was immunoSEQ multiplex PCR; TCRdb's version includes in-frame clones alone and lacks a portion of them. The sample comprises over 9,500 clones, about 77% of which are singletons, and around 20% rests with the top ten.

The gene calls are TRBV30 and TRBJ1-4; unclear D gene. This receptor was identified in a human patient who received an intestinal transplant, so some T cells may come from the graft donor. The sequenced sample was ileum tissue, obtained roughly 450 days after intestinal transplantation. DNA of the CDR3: TGTGCCTGGAGTGGGGCGAAGGAAAAACTGTTTTTT. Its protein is CAWSGAKEKLFF.